The 26 T cell receptor beta chains in this list originate from one sample, sequenced in a study of T cell repertoires in cytomegalovirus infection. TCRdb re-called the reads with MiXCR, one entry per CDR3 protein. The sample lists approximately 250,000 distinct CDR3 sequences, roughly 12% occurring once. Sequenced sample: PBMCs. The receptors here all came from a human donor in good health (CMV status not recorded). Some clones in this sample may be carry-over from other donors' samples.

There are many counts of this clonotype. The V gene is TRBV7-2, the J gene TRBJ2-3; D may be TRBD2 (6 bases). From germline, CDR1 is SGHTA and CDR2 FQGNSA. The CDR3 covers 15 residues. V was cut by 5 bases and J by 6 bases, with 18 bases left in between. DNA for the CDR3: TGTGCCAGCAGCGGGCAGGCGGGGCGCGGTGATACGCAGTATTTT. Amino acid sequence: CASSGQAGRGDTQYF.

This clonotype was seen repeatedly, ten times or more. The junction shows a germline mismatch at one end, possibly a read error. The rearrangement links TRBV28 to TRBJ2-5, with D perhaps TRBD1 (6 bases). The germline V gene encodes CDR1 MDHEN and CDR2 SYDVKM. This CDR3 region has 14 residues. The CDR3 is CASSLLSAGENQYF. The CDR3 DNA reads as TGTGCCAGCAGTTTACTCTCGGCAGGGGAGAACCAGTACTTC.

V gene TRBV7-9 combines with J gene TRBJ2-7, with TRBD1 as a possible D gene (6 bases). The CDR3 contains 14 residues. The V end lost 8 bases, the J end lost 3 bases, and 17 bases lay between the germline ends. Germline V gene data show CDR1 as SEHNR and CDR2 as FQNEAQ (reference sequence). CDR3 residues: CASGGIGGYYEQYF. DNA of the CDR3: TGTGCCAGCGGGGGCATAGGGGGTTACTACGAGCAGTACTTC. The whole variable domain, filled in from reference TRBV7-9 and TRBJ2-7, reads DTGVSQNPRHKITKRGQNVTFRCDPISEHNRLYWYRQTLGQGPEFLTYFQNEAQLEKSRLLSDRFSAERPKGSFSTLEIQRTEQGDSAMYLCASGGIGGYYEQYFGPGTRLTVT.

This clonotype turned up a few times. The chain couples TRBV6-1 to TRBJ1-4; the D gene is possibly TRBD1 (5 bases). Germline V gene data show CDR1 as MNHNS and CDR2 as SASEGT. Trimming pared 6 bases from V and 0 bases from J, leaving 5 bases between. The CDR3 totals 13 residues. CDR3 amino acids: CASRGATNEKLFF. DNA for the CDR3: TGTGCCAGCAGGGGGGCAACTAATGAAAAACTGTTTTTT.

The genes are TRBV9 and TRBJ1-6, with D unclear. This CDR3 region has 16 residues. Trimming took 3 bases from V and 8 from J, leaving 18 bases between them. Germline assignment: CDR1 SGDLS and CDR2 YYNGEE. CDR3 protein: CASSAPGGQQDSPLHF. The CDR3 region has the DNA TGTGCCAGCAGCGCCCCGGGAGGGCAGCAGGATTCACCCCTCCACTTT.

This clonotype was observed a few times. The chain recombines TRBV20-1 with TRBJ2-3, with D possibly TRBD2 on 5 matching bases. The CDR3 sequence is 12 residues long. V was shortened by 6 bases and J by 9 bases, with 16 bases between the two germline ends. Germline CDR1 reads DFQATT; CDR2 reads SNEGSKA (reference sequence). Here the CDR3 reads CSARTGVPTQYF. The CDR3 DNA follows: TGCAGTGCGAGAACCGGGGTCCCCACGCAGTATTTT.

This clonotype has only a few counts. The rearrangement joins TRBV6-2 or TRBV6-3 to TRBJ2-2; 8 bases align to TRBD1. Germline V gene sequence: CDR1 MNHEY, CDR2 SVGEGT. V lost 4 bases, J lost 6 bases, and 10 bases stayed unmatched. This CDR3 is 16 amino acids long. The CDR3 spells CASSFSGQGRPGELFF. As DNA, the CDR3 is TGTGCCAGCAGTTTCTCCGGACAGGGAAGACCCGGGGAGCTGTTTTTT.

The CDR3 loop is CASSQDRRARLNEKLFF. CDR3 DNA sequence: TGTGCCAGCAGCCAAGATCGTAGGGCACGCTTAAATGAAAAACTGTTTTTT. The rearrangement joins TRBV14 to TRBJ1-4; the D is unclear. Trimming left V 0 bases short and J 5 bases short, with 16 bases between. The germline gives CDR1 SGHDN, CDR2 FVKESK. The CDR3 totals 17 residues.

The genes are TRBV28 and TRBJ1-5; D is perhaps TRBD1 (5 bases). Deletions cut 8 bases from V and 0 bases from J, with 14 bases between. Germline CDR1 and CDR2: MDHEN and SYDVKM. This CDR3 is 15 amino acids long. In nucleotides, the CDR3 is TGTGCCAGCGGGGCTCAGTCGTATAGCAATCAGCCCCAGCATTTT. This sequence encodes CASGAQSYSNQPQHF.

The sample holds many counts of this clonotype. The gene calls are TRBV7-2 and TRBJ2-5; D not certain. Germline V gene lookup returns CDR1 SGHTA and CDR2 FQGNSA. V lost 1 base and J lost 5, with 17 bases in between. The CDR3 consists of 16 residues. The CDR3 loop reads CASSLEVVSALETQYF. As DNA, the CDR3 is TGTGCCAGCAGCTTAGAGGTGGTAAGCGCCCTGGAGACCCAGTACTTC. The full variable domain, rest sourced from reference TRBV7-2 and TRBJ2-5, is GAGVSQSPSNKVTEKGKDVELRCDPISGHTALYWYRQSLGQGLEFLIYFQGNSAPDKSGLPSDRFSAERTGGSVSTLTIQRTQQEDSAVYLCASSLEVVSALETQYFGPGTRLLVL.

This clonotype was observed a handful of times. This rearrangement joins TRBV7-9 to TRBJ1-2; 9 bases align to TRBD1. The V gene's germline CDR1 is SEHNR and CDR2 FQNEAQ (reference sequence). This CDR3 has 15 residues. V lost 0 bases and J lost 7; bases outside the gene matches: 6. CDR3 DNA: TGTGCCAGCAGCTTAGCGGCCGGACAGGGGACTGGCTACACCTTC. Translating gives CASSLAAGQGTGYTF.

The rearrangement joins TRBV28 to TRBJ1-3; no clear D gene. V lost 8 bases and J lost 0, with 14 bases in between. The CDR3 runs to 15 residues. Germline CDR1 MDHEN, CDR2 SYDVKM. CDR3 amino acids: CASSLTTNSGNTIYF. DNA for the CDR3: TGTGCCAGCTCCCTGACTACAAACTCTGGAAACACCATATATTTT.

This chain uses TRBV29-1 with TRBJ1-1; the D is unclear. Trimming cost V 4 bases and J 8 bases, with 14 bases left between them. The CDR3 runs to 12 residues. Germline lookup yields CDR1 SQVTM and CDR2 ANQGSEA. The CDR3, as DNA: TGCAGCGTTGTTGAGATGGCACAGGAAGCTTTCTTT. This encodes CSVVEMAQEAFF.

This clonotype was seen a few times. The CDR3, as DNA: TGTGCCATCAGTGACCGGGACAACACAGATACGCAGTATTTT. Encoded protein: CAISDRDNTDTQYF. The chain links TRBV10-3 to TRBJ2-3, with D perhaps TRBD1 (6 bases). The CDR3 contains 14 residues. Trimming pared 3 bases from V and 2 bases from J, leaving 9 bases between. Germline V lookup: CDR1 ENHRY, CDR2 SYGVKD.

This clonotype was counted between two and nine times. The chain links TRBV14 to TRBJ1-1; D gene uncertain. Germline V gene sequence: CDR1 SGHDN, CDR2 FVKESK. The CDR3 is 13 residues long. Trimming removed 0 bases from V and 4 bases from J, with 6 bases in between. CDR3 nucleotides: TGTGCCAGCAGCCAAGACTGGGTCACTGAAGCTTTCTTT. Protein product: CASSQDWVTEAFF.

The gene calls are TRBV9 and TRBJ2-2; D remains ambiguous. Trimming removed 0 bases at V and 3 bases at J, with 0 bases between. The CDR3 loop spans 12 amino acids. Germline CDR1 SGDLS, CDR2 YYNGEE. The CDR3: CASSVDTGELFF. In DNA, the CDR3 is TGTGCCAGCAGCGTAGACACCGGGGAGCTGTTTTTT.

This clonotype appeared a few times. The chain employs TRBV20-1 and TRBJ1-5; a weak D match, TRBD1 (5 bases). The CDR3 sequence is 12 residues long. Germline CDR1 reads DFQATT; CDR2 reads SNEGSKA (reference sequence). Trimming pared 3 bases from V and 5 bases from J, leaving 8 bases between. CDR3 loop: CSASETDQPQHF. CDR3 nucleotide sequence: TGCAGTGCTAGTGAGACAGATCAGCCCCAGCATTTT.

CDR3 in amino acids: CASSPGTPNQPQHF. In DNA form, the CDR3 reads TGTGCCAGCAGTCCCGGGACCCCGAATCAGCCCCAGCATTTT. The chain is built from TRBV27 and TRBJ1-5, with a weak D call TRBD1 (5 bases). This CDR3 has 14 amino acids. Trimming cost V 5 bases and J 4 bases, with 12 bases left between them. Germline assignment: CDR1 MNHEY and CDR2 SMNVEV (reference sequence).

This clonotype was recorded at least ten times. The chain has TRBV2 and TRBJ2-1; 12 nucleotides agree with TRBD2. Germline-derived CDR1 and CDR2 are SNHLY and FYNNEI. V trimming: 6 bases; J trimming: 1 base; junction bases outside the gene matches: 10. The CDR3 runs to 18 residues. CDR3 bases: TGTGCCAGCAGAATGACTAGCGGGAGACAGCAGTCCTACAATGAGCAGTTCTTC. Residues: CASRMTSGRQQSYNEQFF.

This clonotype was detected many times. The chain recombines TRBV13 with TRBJ1-2, with D perhaps matching TRBD1 (5 bases). Trimming took off 5 bases at V and 3 bases at J, with 7 bases between the two ends. Germline loops: CDR1 PRHDT, CDR2 FYEKMQ (reference sequence). CDR3 length equals 12 residues. This chain's CDR3 is CASSTTDYGYTF. The CDR3 DNA reads TGTGCCAGCAGCACGACAGACTATGGCTACACCTTC.

This clonotype was observed at least ten times. The rearrangement joins TRBV12-3 or TRBV12-4 to TRBJ1-5, with TRBD1 matching 7 bases. The ends lost 5 bases at V and 1 base at J; junction bases unmatched: 2. CDR3 length: 14 amino acids. The chain's CDR3 is CASSVTGSNQPQHF. In DNA form, the CDR3 reads TGTGCCAGCAGTGTGACAGGGAGCAATCAGCCCCAGCATTTT.

This clonotype was found many times. The V gene is TRBV7-6, the J gene TRBJ1-5; TRBD1 matches 8 bases. CDR1 is SGHVS, CDR2 FNYEAQ, per germline. CDR3 length equals 18 residues. J gave up 0 bases and V 2 bases, and 9 bases lay outside the gene matches. The CDR3 spells CASSLTAGGDYSNQPQHF. CDR3 coding DNA: TGTGCCAGCAGCTTAACCGCAGGGGGCGATTATAGCAATCAGCCCCAGCATTTT. The whole variable domain, filled in from reference TRBV7-6 and TRBJ1-5, reads GAGVSQSPRYKVTKRGQDVALRCDPISGHVSLYWYRQALGQGPEFLTYFNYEAQQDKSGLPNDRFSAERPEGSISTLTIQRTEQRDSAMYRCASSLTAGGDYSNQPQHFGDGTRLSIL.

On this clonotype: A much larger clone lies a single base off, so this may be a read error. This sequence joins TRBV12-3 or TRBV12-4 and TRBJ2-6, with no clear D. Trimming removed 5 bases from V and 4 bases from J, with 3 bases in between. CDR3 length equals 12 residues. In DNA form, the CDR3 reads TGTGCCAGCAGTGAGGGGGCCAACGTCCTGACTTTC. Amino acid sequence: CASSEGANVLTF.

This clonotype showed up many times. The chain joins TRBV7-2 to TRBJ2-7; D is unresolved. V was cut by 3 bases and J by 0 bases, with 12 bases left in between. Germline V gene sequence: CDR1 SGHTA, CDR2 FQGNSA. The CDR3 extends over 15 amino acids. CDR3 DNA sequence: TGTGCCAGCAGCTTGGAACCTTTTAGCTCCTACGAGCAGTACTTC. Translation: CASSLEPFSSYEQYF.

This clonotype was observed at least ten times. The V and J genes are TRBV12-3 or TRBV12-4 and TRBJ2-6; D gene ambiguous. The CDR3 runs to 15 residues. Trimming shortened V by 2 bases and J by 4 bases, and 9 bases separated the two germline ends. The chain's CDR3 is CASSLFSAGANVLTF. The DNA for the CDR3 is TGTGCCAGCAGTTTATTCTCGGCCGGGGCCAACGTCCTGACTTTC.

This clonotype appeared a few times. The rearrangement links TRBV19 to TRBJ1-4; D is uncertain. The germline gives CDR1 LNHDA, CDR2 SQIVND (reference sequence). The CDR3 is 16 residues long. V was trimmed by 4 bases and J by 0 bases, leaving 12 bases between them. CDR3 coding DNA: TGTGCCAGTAGTAGAGGGCCACCCGCAACTAATGAAAAACTGTTTTTT. This gives the protein CASSRGPPATNEKLFF.